The present T cell receptor (beta chain) was sequenced within a study of blood T cell repertoires in COVID-19. The wider study: Samples taken during acute and convalescent COVID-19 were collected in the United States, Italy and Spain. T cells, B-cell-depleted T cells, or PBMCs supplied cDNA or gDNA.

Germline assignment: CDR1 SNHLY and CDR2 FYNNEI. This CDR3 is 14 amino acids long. V was clipped by 3 bases and J by 3 bases; unmatched bases: 4. Per the study methods: Amplification with reference gene primers provided the estimates of nucleated cell counts. The table came from immunoSEQ multiplex PCR; TCRdb's copy has only in-frame clones and leaves some out. That table gives V, J and clone size, and the DNA gave D and trimming. The sample lists 360,000 or so clones; almost 90% were seen once. The chain joins TRBV2 to TRBJ2-7; 8 bases line up with TRBD1. Sequenced material: peripheral blood. This TCR came from a man between 18 and 35 years old with active or convalescent COVID-19. Here the CDR3 reads CASSDRTGFYEQYF. CDR3 sequence (DNA): TGTGCCAGCAGTGACAGGACAGGGTTCTACGAGCAGTACTTC.